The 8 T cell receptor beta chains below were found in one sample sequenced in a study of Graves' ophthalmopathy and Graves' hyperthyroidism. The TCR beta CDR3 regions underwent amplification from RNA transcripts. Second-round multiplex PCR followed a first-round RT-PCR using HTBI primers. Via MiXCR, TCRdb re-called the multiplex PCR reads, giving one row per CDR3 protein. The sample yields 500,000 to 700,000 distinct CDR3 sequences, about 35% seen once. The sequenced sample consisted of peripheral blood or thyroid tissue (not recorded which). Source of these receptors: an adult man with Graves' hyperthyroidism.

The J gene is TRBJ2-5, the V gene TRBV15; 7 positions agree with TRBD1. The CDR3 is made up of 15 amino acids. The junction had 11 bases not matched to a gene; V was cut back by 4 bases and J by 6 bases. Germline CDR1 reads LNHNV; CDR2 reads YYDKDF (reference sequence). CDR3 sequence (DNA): TGTGCCACCAGCACCGGGACAGAGGCTTGGAAGACCCAGTACTTC. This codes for CATSTGTEAWKTQYF.

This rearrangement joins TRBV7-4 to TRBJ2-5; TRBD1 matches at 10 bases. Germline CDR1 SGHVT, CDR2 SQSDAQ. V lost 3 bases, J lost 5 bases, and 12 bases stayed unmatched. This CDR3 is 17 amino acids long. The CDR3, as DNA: TGTGCCAGCAGCTTTGAGGGAGGGGACAGGGGTCGGGAGACCCAGTACTTC. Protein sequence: CASSFEGGDRGRETQYF.

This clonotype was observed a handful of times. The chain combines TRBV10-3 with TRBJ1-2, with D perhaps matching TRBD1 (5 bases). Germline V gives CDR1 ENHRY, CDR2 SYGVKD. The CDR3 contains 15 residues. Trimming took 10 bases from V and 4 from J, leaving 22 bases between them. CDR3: CARPAPGDISYGYTF. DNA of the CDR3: TGTGCCAGACCAGCCCCGGGGGATATCTCCTATGGCTACACCTTC.

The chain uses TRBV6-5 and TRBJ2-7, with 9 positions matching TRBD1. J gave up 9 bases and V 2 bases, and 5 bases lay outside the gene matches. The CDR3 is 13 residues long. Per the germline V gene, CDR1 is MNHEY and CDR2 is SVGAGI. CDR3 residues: CASSYATGGRQYF. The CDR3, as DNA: TGTGCCAGCAGTTACGCGACAGGGGGTCGGCAGTACTTC.

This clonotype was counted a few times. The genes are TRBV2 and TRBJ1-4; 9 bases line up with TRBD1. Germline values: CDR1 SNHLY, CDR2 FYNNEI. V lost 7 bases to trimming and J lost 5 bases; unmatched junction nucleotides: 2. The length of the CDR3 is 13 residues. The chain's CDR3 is CASTGTGNEKLFF. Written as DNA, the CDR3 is TGTGCCAGCACCGGGACAGGGAATGAAAAACTGTTTTTT.

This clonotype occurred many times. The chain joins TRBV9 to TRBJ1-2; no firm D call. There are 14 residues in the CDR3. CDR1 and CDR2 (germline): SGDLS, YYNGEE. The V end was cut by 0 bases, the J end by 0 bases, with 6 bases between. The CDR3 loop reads CASSVDGSNYGYTF. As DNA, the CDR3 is TGTGCCAGCAGCGTAGACGGATCTAACTATGGCTACACCTTC.

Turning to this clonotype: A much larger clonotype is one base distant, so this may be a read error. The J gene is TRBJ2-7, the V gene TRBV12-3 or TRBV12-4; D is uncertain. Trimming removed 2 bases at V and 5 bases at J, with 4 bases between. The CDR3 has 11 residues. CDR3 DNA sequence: TGTGCCAGCAGTTTAATGCACGAGCAGTACTTC. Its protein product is CASSLMHEQYF.

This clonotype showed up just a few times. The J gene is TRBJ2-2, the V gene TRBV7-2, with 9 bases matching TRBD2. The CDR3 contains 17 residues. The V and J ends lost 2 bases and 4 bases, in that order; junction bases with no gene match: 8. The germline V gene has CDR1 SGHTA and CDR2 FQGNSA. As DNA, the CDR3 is TGTGCCAGCAGCTTATTGGCGGGAGGGCGGAGCACCGGGGAGCTGTTTTTT. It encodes CASSLLAGGRSTGELFF. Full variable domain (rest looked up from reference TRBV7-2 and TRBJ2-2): GAGVSQSPSNKVTEKGKDVELRCDPISGHTALYWYRQSLGQGLEFLIYFQGNSAPDKSGLPSDRFSAERTGGSVSTLTIQRTQQEDSAVYLCASSLLAGGRSTGELFFGEGSRLTVL.